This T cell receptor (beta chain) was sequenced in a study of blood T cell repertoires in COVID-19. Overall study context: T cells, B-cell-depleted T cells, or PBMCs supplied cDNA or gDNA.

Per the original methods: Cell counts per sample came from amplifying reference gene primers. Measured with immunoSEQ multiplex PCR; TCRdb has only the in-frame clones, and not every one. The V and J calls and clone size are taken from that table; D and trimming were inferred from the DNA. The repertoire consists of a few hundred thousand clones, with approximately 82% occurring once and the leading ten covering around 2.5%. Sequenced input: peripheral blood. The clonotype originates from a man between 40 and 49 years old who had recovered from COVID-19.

The CDR3 reads CASSLMAGSQETQYF. CDR3 DNA: TGTGCCAGCAGCTTAATGGCGGGGTCGCAAGAGACCCAGTACTTC. This chain joins TRBV7-2 and TRBJ2-5; weak D call: TRBD2 (6 bases). Germline CDR1 is SGHTA and CDR2 is FQGNSA. Trimming shortened V by 2 bases and J by 2 bases, and 12 bases separated the two germline ends. The CDR3 is 15 amino acids.